This T cell receptor (beta chain) was recorded in a study of Ad26.COV2.S vaccination and SARS-CoV-2 variants (dated by TCRdb to the early 2020s). About the study as a whole: Donors in the vaccine arm were drawn from COV1001, a phase I-IIa trial of Ad26.COV2.S in healthy adults that was multicentre, randomized, double-blind and placebo-controlled. Ad26.COV2.S was administered intramuscularly at 5 x 10^10 or 1 x 10^11 viral particles, either as a single shot or as two shots given 56 days apart. TCRbeta repertoire sequencing served as the tool for gauging how specific and how broad the SARS-CoV-2-reactive T cell receptors were following Ad26.COV2.S vaccination. The TCR-sequenced set comprised around 30 samples: approximately 20 Ad26.COV2.S vaccine recipients, 5 placebo recipients and 8 SARS-CoV-2 convalescent individuals. Trial participants were randomized into five groups of five, in which low-dose or high-dose Ad26.COV2.S was given once or twice, or placebo was given on both occasions. Throughout the experiments and outcome assessment, investigators stayed blinded to trial group allocation.

On this clone: Its antigen target is currently unknown. No per-base quality is available; no much larger clone lies one base away.

The immunoSEQ Assay was the method used to sequence TCRbeta CDR3 regions. After extraction, genomic DNA underwent amplification by bias-controlled multiplex PCR, followed by high-throughput sequencing. On the study's bioinformatics: Collapsing and filtering of sequences were performed to quantify the absolute abundance of each unique TCRbeta CDR3 region. Usable DNA was measured by amplifying reference genes present in all nucleated cells, and TCRbeta template counts were normalized to that usable DNA to estimate T cell fraction. Repertoire TCRs were annotated as SARS-CoV-2-specific when V gene, CDR3 amino acid sequence and J gene were exactly matched to a known reactive TCR set. MIRA supplied the reference SARS-CoV-2 TCR set, which was filtered for enrichment in COVID-19-positive ImmuneCODE repertoires so that public or cross-reactive TCRs were removed. Using the MIRA antigens, annotated TCRs were further analysed by specific ORF or by position within an ORF. Breadth was defined as the number of annotated unique rearrangements divided by the total number of unique productive rearrangements, and depth was defined as the summed frequency of the annotated unique rearrangements. Two-sided Wilcoxon rank-sum tests were applied when comparing TCR breadth between groups. The immuneACCESS repertoire file appears here via TCRdb, limited to in-frame rearrangements. These files lack a portion of the clones; in checked studies, under half of the deficit traces to unresolved V genes, and the cause of the others is not known. From that table come the V and J calls and clone size; the DNA was used to work out D and trimming. The sample table lists about 680,000 clones, about 90% of them with a count of one. The top ten constitute over 1.3% of the sample.

The treatment or condition label on this specimen signifies: around 19 received Ad26.COV2.S at low or high dose, single or two shots; 5 received placebo; per-sample allocation not given. Repertoires of vaccine and placebo recipients were sequenced from samples taken on day 63 after the first injection. In Cohort 1b, about two dozen adults aged 18-55 years were enrolled at a single site in Boston, USA, between 29 July and 7 August 2020. As a vaccine, Ad26.COV2.S was a replication-incompetent adenovirus type 26 vector that expressed a prefusion-stabilized SARS-CoV-2 spike protein derived from the original Wuhan strain. Overall results and qualifications from the work: Spike-specific TCR breadth was higher in Ad26.COV2.S recipients than in placebo recipients (P = 0.0014). Comparing responses between vaccine doses or regimens was not something the study was powered to do. Substantial breadth of spike-specific CD8+ and CD4+ T cell responses was reported after vaccination. According to the authors, total T cell responses may have been underestimated by the TCR breadth and depth analyses. Non-spike TCR breadth was comparable between vaccine and placebo recipients, consistent with the vaccine containing only spike.

CDR1 and CDR2 are read off the germline V gene (reference sequence) as LNHDA and SQIVND. There are 14 amino acids in the CDR3, from cysteine to phenylalanine inclusive. CDR3 DNA is the only sequence kept; it has 42 bases, read in frame from the first base. V and J lose 3 bases and 3 bases, and a span of 10 bases separates them. Sequenced here: peripheral blood, sampled in a trial of Ad26.COV2.S vaccine versus placebo. This sequence uses TRBV19 and TRBJ2-3; no D gene is confidently identified. The clonotype comes from a person between 18 and 65 years old who received the Ad26.COV2.S COVID-19 vaccine or a placebo. The nucleotide sequence is given as TGTGCCAGTAGTATCGATGCGGCTACAGATACGCAGTATTTT. Translated, it gives CASSIDAATDTQYF.